Presented here are 22 T cell receptor beta chains from one specimen sequenced in a study of identical twins. MiXCR was run by TCRdb on the 5' RACE reads, yielding one entry per CDR3 protein. The profile shows approximately 630,000 distinct CDR3 sequences, about 7.1% of them singletons. These same records also appear under a second study, on yellow fever vaccine responses in identical twins.

Sequencing used PBMCs. Receptor source: a young woman in good health.

V gene TRBV5-1 combines with J gene TRBJ2-3; 7 bases line up with TRBD1. The CDR3 contains 17 residues. The germline gives CDR1 SGHRS, CDR2 YFSETQ. The V and J ends lost 3 bases and 2 bases, in that order; junction bases with no gene match: 12. The CDR3 region is CASSYGTGTVNTDTQYF. The CDR3 DNA follows: TGCGCCAGCAGCTACGGTACCGGGACAGTAAACACAGATACGCAGTATTTT.

J is TRBJ2-5 and V is TRBV7-8; a weak D match, TRBD2 (6 bases). This CDR3 comprises 15 residues. Trimming left V 1 base short and J 4 bases short, with 13 bases between. The germline gives CDR1 SGHVS, CDR2 FQNEAQ. CDR3 coding DNA: TGTGCCAGCAGCTTAGGGGGGGTTATGGGAGAGACCCAGTACTTC. As protein: CASSLGGVMGETQYF. Full variable domain (rest looked up from reference TRBV7-8 and TRBJ2-5): GAGVSQSPRYKVAKRGQDVALRCDPISGHVSLFWYQQALGQGPEFLTYFQNEAQLDKSGLPSDRFFAERPEGSVSTLKIQRTQQEDSAVYLCASSLGGVMGETQYFGPGTRLLVL.

In this sample, this clonotype turned up many times. CDR3 protein: CASSTETSGLTDTQYF. CDR3 sequence (DNA): TGCGCCAGCAGCACGGAGACTAGCGGTCTCACAGATACGCAGTATTTT. This chain links TRBV5-1 with TRBJ2-3, with 9 nucleotides matching TRBD2. This CDR3 region has 16 residues. Germline-derived CDR1 and CDR2 are SGHRS and YFSETQ. After removal of 4 bases from V and 2 bases from J, the junction contained 8 bases not matched to a gene.

In this sample, this clonotype turned up many times. The chain links TRBV18 to TRBJ1-3; TRBD1 matches at 7 bases. J was trimmed by 7 bases and V by 5 bases; bases with no gene match: 5. The CDR3 sequence is 13 residues long. Germline assignment: CDR1 KGHSH and CDR2 LQKENI. The CDR3 is CASSEATGNTIYF. CDR3 in DNA: TGTGCCAGCTCAGAGGCGACAGGGAACACCATATATTTT.

This clonotype has just a few counts. This chain uses TRBV5-4 with TRBJ2-3, with 10 bases that match TRBD2. Germline lookup yields CDR1 SGHNT and CDR2 YYREEE (reference sequence). After removal of 5 bases from V and 2 bases from J, the junction contained 8 bases not matched to a gene. The CDR3 length is 16 residues. The CDR3 region is CASSTEAGGFTDTQYF. The CDR3 coding sequence is TGTGCCAGCAGTACTGAAGCGGGGGGGTTCACAGATACGCAGTATTTT.

This chain uses TRBV28 with TRBJ2-7, with a weak D call TRBD1 (5 bases). The CDR3 sequence is 14 residues long. V gave up 3 bases and J gave up 2 bases, with 11 bases separating them. Germline values: CDR1 MDHEN, CDR2 SYDVKM. The CDR3 region has the DNA TGTGCCAGCAGTTTTGGGGCCAGGCCCTACGAGCAGTACGTC. It translates to CASSFGARPYEQYV.

This clonotype was seen a handful of times. The rearrangement uses TRBV10-3 and TRBJ2-7; 8 bases match TRBD2. V was pared by 6 bases and J by 2 bases, with 6 bases of the junction left unmatched. Germline V gene lookup returns CDR1 ENHRY and CDR2 SYGVKD. This CDR3 has 14 amino acids. CDR3 bases: TGTGCCATCAGCAAACTAGCGGAAGCCTACGAGCAGTACTTC. Translation gives CAISKLAEAYEQYF.

The genes are TRBV29-1 and TRBJ1-2; D remains unclear. Looked up from germline, CDR1 is SQVTM and CDR2 is ANQGSEA. The CDR3 length is 12 residues. Trimming took off 1 base at V and 3 bases at J, with 6 bases between the two ends. CDR3 protein: CSVEGQDYGYTF. The CDR3, as DNA: TGCAGCGTTGAAGGGCAGGACTATGGCTACACCTTC.

The chain has TRBV28 and TRBJ2-3; 8 bases are a match to TRBD1. The junction had 9 bases not matched to a gene; V was cut back by 6 bases and J by 4 bases. The germline CDR1 and CDR2 sequences are MDHEN and SYDVKM. CDR3 size: 15 residues. The CDR3 DNA is TGTGCCAGCAGGACCCAGGGGGCCGGCTCAGATACGCAGTATTTT. Protein: CASRTQGAGSDTQYF. The variable domain in full, completed from reference TRBV28 and TRBJ2-3, reads DVKVTQSSRYLVKRTGEKVFLECVQDMDHENMFWYRQDPGLGLRLIYFSYDVKMKEKGDIPEGYSVSREKKERFSLILESASTNQTSMYLCASRTQGAGSDTQYFGPGTRLTVL.

This clonotype has ten or more counts. V usage is TRBV29-1 and J usage is TRBJ2-5; D possibly matches TRBD1 or TRBD2 (5 bases each). The germline V gene has CDR1 SQVTM and CDR2 ANQGSEA. This CDR3 has 13 amino acids. V lost 6 bases and J 7 bases, leaving 18 bases between the germline ends. CDR3 DNA sequence: TGCAGCGTAAAACCGGGACCAACGGGGACCCAGTACTTC. It encodes CSVKPGPTGTQYF.

This clonotype was observed many times. V usage is TRBV12-3 or TRBV12-4 and J usage is TRBJ1-2; a weak D match, TRBD1 (5 bases). The CDR3 spans 14 residues. V was pared by 5 bases and J by 4 bases, with 14 bases between. This CDR3 reads CASSPTVGGYGYTF. The CDR3 DNA is TGTGCCAGCAGTCCGACAGTTGGTGGCTATGGCTACACCTTC.

This clonotype has more than one count but fewer than ten. This chain joins TRBV10-3 and TRBJ2-1; 9 bases agree with TRBD2. In germline, CDR1 is ENHRY, CDR2 SYGVKD. V shed 9 bases and J 6 bases; nucleotides not matched to a gene: 6. CDR3 length: 13 amino acids. CDR3 sequence reads: CAIAGGMGNEQFF. The CDR3 nucleotides are TGTGCCATAGCGGGAGGTATGGGCAATGAGCAGTTCTTC.

This clonotype was counted only a few times. The chain links TRBV12-3 or TRBV12-4 to TRBJ2-1, with no clear D. CDR3 length: 18 residues. Trimming removed 3 bases at V and 5 bases at J, with 23 bases between. In DNA form, the CDR3 reads TGTGCCAGCAGTTTGGCCGCCCCGACCGGAGTTGGACACAATGAGCAGTTCTTC. Translation gives CASSLAAPTGVGHNEQFF.

There are a few counts of this clonotype. The J gene is TRBJ2-7, the V gene TRBV5-1, with D unresolved. The germline CDR1 and CDR2 sequences are SGHRS and YFSETQ. The CDR3 consists of 14 residues. With 4 bases removed from V and 3 bases from J, the gap between germline ends came to 14 bases. CDR3: CASSNDNTLYEQYF. Written as DNA, the CDR3 is TGCGCCAGCAGCAATGACAATACGCTCTACGAGCAGTACTTC.

This clonotype was recorded many times. The CDR3 protein is CASSDSRQGGKAFF. CDR3 nucleotides: TGCGCCAGCAGCGATTCCCGACAGGGAGGAAAAGCTTTCTTT. The chain joins TRBV5-1 to TRBJ1-1; 7 nucleotides align to TRBD1. This CDR3 is built from 14 residues. Germline-derived CDR1 and CDR2 are SGHRS and YFSETQ. The V and J ends lost 4 bases and 9 bases, in that order; junction bases with no gene match: 12.

This clonotype has more than one count but fewer than ten. A junction boundary mismatches the germline segment, possibly from a read error. CDR3 sequence (DNA): TGCAGTGCAAGAGGACCGACGAACACCGGGGAGCTGTTTTTT. It specifies CSARGPTNTGELFF. V usage is TRBV20-1 and J usage is TRBJ2-2; D gene unclear. Germline V gene data show CDR1 as DFQATT and CDR2 as SNEGSKA (reference sequence). This CDR3 is 14 amino acids long.

This rearrangement joins TRBV7-9 to TRBJ2-1, with 11 positions matching TRBD2. CDR3 length: 16 amino acids. Trimming cost V 5 bases and J 5 bases; bases outside gene matches: 8. In germline, CDR1 is SEHNR, CDR2 FQNEAQ (reference sequence). In DNA form, the CDR3 reads TGTGCCAGCAGCCCCAAGTCGACTAGCGGGAACAATGAGCAGTTCTTC. Protein sequence: CASSPKSTSGNNEQFF.

This clonotype has at least ten counts. V is TRBV12-3 or TRBV12-4 and J is TRBJ2-1; D ambiguous. Deletions cut 5 bases from V and 9 bases from J, with 14 bases between. This CDR3 is built from 13 residues. The CDR3 here is CASSNPGNGEQFF. The DNA for the CDR3 is TGTGCCAGCAGTAACCCCGGCAATGGTGAGCAGTTCTTC.

This clonotype was counted between two and nine times. The V call is TRBV20-1, the J call TRBJ2-1; D might be TRBD2 (6 bases). Germline lookup yields CDR1 DFQATT and CDR2 SNEGSKA (reference sequence). CDR3 length equals 16 residues. V was cut by 1 base and J by 0 bases, with 13 bases left in between. CDR3 region: CSARALAQSSYNEQFF. The CDR3 coding sequence is TGCAGTGCTAGAGCACTAGCACAGAGCTCCTACAATGAGCAGTTCTTC.

This chain uses TRBV11-3 with TRBJ2-6, with 7 nucleotides matching TRBD2. This CDR3 comprises 16 residues. Unmatched junction bases numbered 4, after V lost 5 bases and J lost 0 bases. Germline V gene lookup returns CDR1 SGHNT and CDR2 YENEEA. The CDR3 region has the DNA TGTGCCAGCAGCCAACCGGGGGGCTCTGGGGCCAACGTCCTGACTTTC. It codes for CASSQPGGSGANVLTF. The variable domain in full, with the rest retrieved from reference TRBV11-3 and TRBJ2-6, is EAGVVQSPRYKIIEKKQPVAFWCNPISGHNTLYWYLQNLGQGPELLIRYENEEAVDDSQLPKDRFSAERLKGVDSTLKIQPAELGDSAVYLCASSQPGGSGANVLTFGAGSRLTVL.

In its sample, this clonotype was seen many times. The chain joins TRBV6-5 to TRBJ1-1, with D uncertain. In germline, CDR1 is MNHEY, CDR2 SVGAGI. Trimming left V 6 bases short and J 0 bases short, with 5 bases between. The CDR3 loop spans 12 amino acids. In DNA, the CDR3 is TGTGCCAGCAGGCGACTGAACACTGAAGCTTTCTTT. Its translation: CASRRLNTEAFF.

This clonotype was picked up a small number of times. This chain links TRBV7-9 with TRBJ2-7; D is ambiguous. This CDR3 has 15 amino acids. Trimming stripped 5 bases from V and 0 bases from J, with 14 bases between. The germline gives CDR1 SEHNR, CDR2 FQNEAQ (reference sequence). The CDR3 reads CASSPPMAVSYEQYF. CDR3 bases: TGTGCCAGCAGCCCCCCAATGGCGGTCTCCTACGAGCAGTACTTC.